This TCR beta chain was sequenced for a study of a mutant IDH1 vaccine in newly diagnosed glioma. Study as a whole: Patients, over weeks 1, 3, 5, 7, 11, 15, 19 and 23, received a total of eight vaccinations. Patients got their first vaccination 4-6 weeks after radiotherapy alone, or with temozolomide cycles. Those enrolled had earlier been treated with radiotherapy, temozolomide, or both, mostly both. General study points: No link was apparently found between pseudoprogression and changes in top peripheral T cell clonotypes.

Some clones are missing from TCRdb's copy, which holds only in-frame ones; the method was immunoSEQ multiplex PCR. The data contain 35,000 to 55,000 clones, approximately 84% of them singletons. With respect to this clone: Its specificity is unknown. A read error may produce the germline difference seen at one junction end.

Time point in this sample: week 23, last vaccination. It was 300 ug of mutant IDH1 20-mer peptide that made up each vaccine dose, given with topical imiquimod. The TCR comes from a young woman with glioma. Some clones in this sample may be carry-over from other donors' samples. Sequenced here: PBMCs, sampled from a glioma patient whose treatment included an IDH1 peptide vaccine.

CDR3 bases: TGCGCCAGCAGACGCGGGCTGGGGGGTGGGTATGGGGAGCTGCACTTC. Its protein product is CASRRGLGGGYGELHF. The gene calls are TRBV4-1 and TRBJ2-5; TRBD2 might be the D (6 bases). This CDR3 spans 16 amino acids. CDR1 is MGHRA and CDR2 is YSYEKL in the germline V gene.